The 32 T cell receptor beta chains below come from one sample, sequenced in a study of technical replicates of blood from several donors. TCRdb's table, derived via immunoSEQ multiplex PCR, lists solely in-frame clones and lacks some. Seen here are 75,000 to 95,000 clones, under 95% observed once, and the top ten hold roughly 0.25%. Sequencing was performed on T cells isolated from PBMCs. These receptors were taken from a human donor in good health.

This chain connects TRBV18 to TRBJ2-3; a possible D gene is TRBD1 (6 bases). CDR3 size: 16 residues. Trimming left V 4 bases short and J 6 bases short, with 20 bases between. Germline CDR1 is KGHSH and CDR2 is LQKENI. In DNA, the CDR3 is TGTGCCAGCTCACAGGGGACAACCTCGTCGGGGGATACGCAGTATTTT. This sequence encodes CASSQGTTSSGDTQYF. The full variable domain, completed using reference TRBV18 and TRBJ2-3, is NAGVMQNPRHLVRRRGQEARLRCSPMKGHSHVYWYRQLPEEGLKFMVYLQKENIIDESGMPKERFSAEFPKEGPSILRIQQVVRGDSAAYFCASSQGTTSSGDTQYFGPGTRLTVL.

The J gene is TRBJ1-3, the V gene TRBV7-9; D unclear. The germline V and J ends were trimmed by 1 base and 0 bases, with 4 bases remaining between them. This CDR3 comprises 14 residues. Germline V lookup: CDR1 SEHNR, CDR2 FQNEAQ (reference sequence). The CDR3: CASSLGSSGNTIYF. The CDR3 coding sequence is TGTGCCAGCAGCTTAGGCAGCTCTGGAAACACCATATATTTT.

The chain carries TRBV13 and TRBJ2-5; a possible D gene is TRBD1 (6 bases). Trimming removed 2 bases at V and 4 bases at J, with 17 bases between. The germline V gene has CDR1 PRHDT and CDR2 FYEKMQ (reference sequence). CDR3 length equals 16 residues. In nucleotides, the CDR3 is TGTGCCAGCAGCTTATCTCAACAGGGAAGGTTAGAGACCCAGTACTTC. This translates into CASSLSQQGRLETQYF.

The chain has TRBV4-1 and TRBJ2-7; TRBD2 is a possible D gene (5 bases). V lost 4 bases and J lost 3, with 13 bases in between. The germline gives CDR1 MGHRA, CDR2 YSYEKL. The CDR3 is 14 residues long. CDR3 loop: CASSPGWVRYEQYF. For the CDR3, the DNA is TGCGCCAGCAGCCCGGGGTGGGTCCGCTACGAGCAGTACTTC.

Turning to this clone: Compared with germline, one end of the junction differs, possibly owing to a read error. This chain connects TRBV5-1 to TRBJ2-1; 9 positions agree with TRBD2. CDR1 and CDR2 from the germline V gene are SGHRS and YFSETQ. The CDR3 has 18 amino acids. The CDR3 DNA reads TGCGCCAGTAGCTTGGTTGGCGGGAGGGTCCCGTCCTACAATGAGCAGTTCTTC. Residues: CASSLVGGRVPSYNEQFF.

The chain joins TRBV25-1 to TRBJ2-5; weak D call: TRBD1 (5 bases). CDR1 and CDR2 (germline): MGHDK, SYGVNS. CDR3 size: 15 residues. Trimming removed 3 bases at V and 5 bases at J, with 16 bases between. The CDR3 region has the DNA TGTGCCAGCAGTGAGCCTCGGCCAGGGTGGGAGACCCAGTACTTC. This sequence encodes CASSEPRPGWETQYF.

This chain links TRBV7-9 with TRBJ1-2; a weak D match, TRBD1 (5 bases). V lost 1 base to trimming and J lost 6 bases, with 18 bases between them. The CDR3 runs 16 residues. Per germline, CDR1 SEHNR and CDR2 FQNEAQ (reference sequence). CDR3 nucleotides: TGTGCCAGCAGCTTAGTAAGGTCCGTACAGGTCGATGGCTACACCTTC. It specifies CASSLVRSVQVDGYTF.

The chain employs TRBV18 and TRBJ2-7, with TRBD1 as a possible D gene (5 bases). V was cut by 3 bases and J by 9 bases, with 9 bases left in between. Germline-derived CDR1 and CDR2 are KGHSH and LQKENI. The CDR3 has 11 amino acids. The CDR3 spells CASSPARVQYF. CDR3 DNA: TGTGCCAGCTCACCCGCCAGGGTGCAGTACTTC.

The chain couples TRBV5-4 to TRBJ1-2; TRBD1 matches 9 bases. Germline V gives CDR1 SGHNT, CDR2 YYREEE (reference sequence). The CDR3 sequence is 15 residues long. V shed 1 base, J shed 0 bases, and the junction held 1 base outside the gene matches. The CDR3, as DNA: TGTGCCAGCAGCTTGCGGACAGGGGCTAACTATGGCTACACCTTC. This encodes CASSLRTGANYGYTF.

J is TRBJ2-3 and V is TRBV19; TRBD2 is a possible D gene (6 bases). From germline, CDR1 is LNHDA and CDR2 SQIVND (reference sequence). This CDR3 is built from 15 residues. The V end lost 3 bases, the J end lost 4 bases, and 14 bases lay between the germline ends. CDR3 protein: CASSIQAGSPDTQYF. DNA of the CDR3: TGTGCCAGTAGTATCCAGGCGGGAAGTCCAGATACGCAGTATTTT. The whole variable domain, remainder taken from reference TRBV19 and TRBJ2-3, is DGGITQSPKYLFRKEGQNVTLSCEQNLNHDAMYWYRQDPGQGLRLIYYSQIVNDFQKGDIAEGYSVSREKKESFPLTVTSAQKNPTAFYLCASSIQAGSPDTQYFGPGTRLTVL.

This sequence joins TRBV21-1 and TRBJ1-6; the table calls TRBD1, which could not be checked here. TRBV21-1 is noted as a pseudogene. The CDR3 spans 21 residues. The CDR3 loop is CASSKKQTGTGRERRDSPLHF. As DNA, the CDR3 is TGTGCCAGCAGCAAGAAACAAACCGGGACAGGGAGAGAACGGCGAGATTCACCCCTCCACTTT.

Concerning this clone: In the same sample, other DNA sequences code for this CDR3. The chain carries TRBV27 and TRBJ2-1; 9 bases map to TRBD2. Germline values: CDR1 MNHEY, CDR2 SMNVEV (reference sequence). The CDR3 has 15 residues. The V gene end was trimmed by 5 bases and the J gene end by 0 bases; junction bases not matched to a gene: 2. CDR3 amino acids: CASSVSGSSYNEQFF. In DNA form, the CDR3 reads TGTGCCAGCAGTGTTAGCGGGAGCTCCTACAATGAGCAGTTCTTC.

The chain recombines TRBV10-1 with TRBJ2-7; tentative D call: TRBD1 (5 bases). The CDR3 consists of 13 residues. V dropped 1 base and J dropped 2 bases, with 6 bases sitting between them. Germline CDR1 reads WNHNN; CDR2 reads SYGVQD (reference sequence). The CDR3 loop is CASSEWGAYEQYF. CDR3 nucleotide sequence: TGCGCCAGCAGTGAGTGGGGCGCCTACGAGCAGTACTTC.

The rearrangement links TRBV5-1 to TRBJ2-1, with 16 nucleotides matching TRBD2. Germline V gene sequence: CDR1 SGHRS, CDR2 YFSETQ. CDR3 size: 18 residues. Trimming took 4 bases from V and 9 from J; bases not matched to a gene: 13. The CDR3 reads CASSTDQGLAGGRSEQFF. CDR3 in DNA: TGCGCCAGCAGCACGGACCAGGGACTAGCGGGGGGGCGTAGTGAGCAGTTCTTC.

The chain links TRBV4-2 to TRBJ2-1; D perhaps matches TRBD2 (5 bases). Germline lookup yields CDR1 LGHNA and CDR2 YNFKEQ. The CDR3 loop spans 16 amino acids. Trimming removed 1 base from V and 8 bases from J, with 18 bases in between. CDR3 in amino acids: CASSQGGAGGFHEQFF. Here the CDR3 DNA reads TGTGCCAGCAGCCAAGGTGGTGCGGGCGGGTTCCATGAGCAGTTCTTC.

The chain uses TRBV7-9 and TRBJ1-4; D call uncertain. Between the trimmed V and J ends, which lost 3 bases and 6 bases, there was a span of 14 bases. The germline gives CDR1 SEHNR, CDR2 FQNEAQ (reference sequence). The CDR3 is 15 residues long. The CDR3 sequence: CASSLGGVGYEKLFF. The CDR3, as DNA: TGTGCCAGCAGCTTGGGCGGGGTCGGCTATGAAAAACTGTTTTTT.

This chain joins TRBV6-5 and TRBJ1-2; D perhaps matches TRBD1 (5 bases). Germline V CDR1 and CDR2: MNHEY, SVGAGI. This CDR3 has 16 residues. Trimming left V 0 bases short and J 4 bases short, with 15 bases between. The CDR3 sequence is CASSYSGGSSRYGYTF. In nucleotides, the CDR3 is TGTGCCAGCAGTTACTCTGGGGGGTCAAGCCGCTATGGCTACACCTTC.

The DNA for the CDR3 is TGCGCCAGCAGCTATGACAGGGGGCCGGGGGCCGAAAAACTGTTTTTT. It yields the protein CASSYDRGPGAEKLFF. V and J are TRBV5-1 and TRBJ1-4; 10 bases line up with TRBD1. Germline loops: CDR1 SGHRS, CDR2 YFSETQ. CDR3 size: 16 residues. The V segment lost 3 bases and the J segment 8 bases; nucleotides outside the gene matches: 10.

The chain combines TRBV11-3 with TRBJ1-1; D might be TRBD1 (5 bases). Germline V CDR1 and CDR2: SGHNT, YENEEA. V lost 0 bases to trimming and J lost 10 bases, with 12 bases between them. The CDR3 sequence is 13 residues long. As DNA, the CDR3 is TGTGCCAGCAGCTTAGATCGCGCAGGGCGAGCTTTCTTT. It encodes CASSLDRAGRAFF.

The V gene is TRBV6-6, the J gene TRBJ1-2; 9 nucleotides match TRBD1. The CDR3 is 14 residues long. Losses at the gene ends were 2 bases for V and 4 bases for J; bases not matched to a gene: 2. CDR1 is MNHNY, CDR2 SVGAGI, per germline (reference sequence). The CDR3 nucleotides read TGTGCCAGCAGTTACGGGACAGGGCGCTATGGCTACACCTTC. The encoded protein is CASSYGTGRYGYTF.

V and J are TRBV6-6 and TRBJ2-3; 7 positions agree with TRBD2. Germline V lookup: CDR1 MNHNY, CDR2 SVGAGI (reference sequence). CDR3 size: 14 residues. The V segment lost 7 bases and the J segment 0 bases; nucleotides outside the gene matches: 4. The CDR3 DNA reads TGTGCCAGCATCGGGACTACAAGCACAGATACGCAGTATTTT. Translation: CASIGTTSTDTQYF.

The V call is TRBV4-1, the J call TRBJ2-3, with TRBD1 matching 7 bases. Trimming took 2 bases from V and 0 from J; bases not matched to a gene: 8. Per the germline V gene, CDR1 is MGHRA and CDR2 is YSYEKL. There are 17 residues in the CDR3. CDR3 sequence (DNA): TGCGCCAGCAGCCAACCAGACAGGGTTCAGAGCACAGATACGCAGTATTTT. This codes for CASSQPDRVQSTDTQYF.

The chain carries TRBV6-5 and TRBJ1-4; 10 bases are a match to TRBD1. Germline-derived CDR1 and CDR2 are MNHEY and SVGAGI. This CDR3 comprises 14 residues. The V gene end was trimmed by 4 bases and the J gene end by 8 bases; junction bases not matched to a gene: 4. The CDR3 loop is CASSSRQGAEKLFF. CDR3 bases: TGTGCCAGCAGTTCCCGACAGGGGGCGGAAAAACTGTTTTTT.

CDR3 coding DNA: TGTGCCAGCAGTGAATGGGAGTGGAGCTCTGGAAACACCATATATTTT. Translated: CASSEWEWSSGNTIYF. The chain joins TRBV25-1 to TRBJ1-3; D is unresolved. The germline V gene encodes CDR1 MGHDK and CDR2 SYGVNS. With 1 base removed from V and 0 bases from J, the gap between germline ends came to 10 bases. This CDR3 spans 16 amino acids. The full variable domain, its missing parts supplied by reference TRBV25-1 and TRBJ1-3, is EADIYQTPRYLVIGTGKKITLECSQTMGHDKMYWYQQDPGMELHLIHYSYGVNSTEKGDLSSESTVSRIRTEHFPLTLESARPSHTSQYLCASSEWEWSSGNTIYFGEGSWLTVV.

The chain joins TRBV28 to TRBJ2-7; a weak D match, TRBD1 (7 bases). Germline V lookup: CDR1 MDHEN, CDR2 SYDVKM. CDR3 length: 15 amino acids. V lost 8 bases to trimming and J lost 0 bases, with 17 bases between them. The CDR3 sequence: CASSTNRGGSYEQYF. DNA of the CDR3: TGTGCCAGCTCTACTAACAGGGGAGGCTCCTACGAGCAGTACTTC.

The chain employs TRBV10-3 and TRBJ2-7; TRBD1 matches at 8 bases. CDR1 and CDR2 (germline): ENHRY, SYGVKD. The CDR3 spans 12 residues. After removal of 10 bases from V and 3 bases from J, the junction contained 5 bases not matched to a gene. The CDR3 DNA is TGTGCCACCGGACAGGGAGGCTACGAGCAGTACTTC. This gives the protein CATGQGGYEQYF.

The CDR3 loop is CASSSTGPDGYTF. CDR3 in DNA: TGTGCCAGCAGCTCGACAGGGCCGGACGGCTACACCTTC. This rearrangement joins TRBV7-8 to TRBJ1-2; TRBD1 matches 7 bases. The V gene end was trimmed by 4 bases and the J gene end by 8 bases; junction bases not matched to a gene: 7. This CDR3 has 13 amino acids. CDR1 is SGHVS, CDR2 FQNEAQ, per germline.

This sequence joins TRBV6-1 and TRBJ2-6; D remains unclear. The germline V gene encodes CDR1 MNHNS and CDR2 SASEGT. V gave up 7 bases and J gave up 2 bases, with 12 bases separating them. The CDR3 is 15 residues long. The CDR3 bases are TGTGCCAGCAATAAACTTAGTCCTGGGGCCAACGTCCTGACTTTC. Translated: CASNKLSPGANVLTF.

V is TRBV7-2 and J is TRBJ2-7; the D gene is possibly TRBD1 (6 bases). The CDR3 spans 14 residues. Germline V gene data show CDR1 as SGHTA and CDR2 as FQGNSA. The V end was cut by 6 bases, the J end by 5 bases, with 17 bases between. The CDR3 DNA reads TGTGCCAGCAGTCGGAACAGGGATCCCCACGAGCAGTACTTC. Translating it yields CASSRNRDPHEQYF.

The chain is built from TRBV7-9 and TRBJ2-7; TRBD1 matches 8 bases. Germline V gene lookup returns CDR1 SEHNR and CDR2 FQNEAQ (reference sequence). V lost 3 bases and J lost 3; bases outside the gene matches: 7. This CDR3 region has 15 residues. CDR3 protein: CASSFRGTGRYEQYF. CDR3 sequence (DNA): TGTGCCAGCAGCTTTCGGGGGACAGGACGCTACGAGCAGTACTTC.

The chain employs TRBV29-1 and TRBJ1-3; D is perhaps TRBD1 (5 bases). This CDR3 is built from 17 residues. In germline, CDR1 is SQVTM, CDR2 ANQGSEA. Trimming left V 5 bases short and J 2 bases short, with 22 bases between. The CDR3 DNA follows: TGCAGCGTTCTGACCAGTGGCGGGGGGGGAGCTGGAAACACCATATATTTT. Its protein product is CSVLTSGGGGAGNTIYF.

This sequence joins TRBV5-6 and TRBJ1-1; 8 bases fit TRBD1. There are 18 residues in the CDR3. J lost 0 bases, V lost 1 base, and 11 bases had no gene match. The germline V gene has CDR1 SGHDT and CDR2 YYEEEE. The CDR3 DNA follows: TGTGCCAGCAGCTTGAGGCGCTTACAGGGGGGATTGAACACTGAAGCTTTCTTT. It yields the protein CASSLRRLQGGLNTEAFF.